Listed below are T cell receptor beta chains from one sample, sequenced in a study of siplizumab effects on memory and regulatory T cells. Using immunoSEQ multiplex PCR, the repertoire was profiled, and TCRdb retains in-frame clones only, with some absent. The sample holds around 86,000 clones, 85% to 95% seen once. The sequencing sample was made of non-Treg CD4+ T cells sorted from blood. The receptor set was obtained from a human donor in good health. The CDR3 runs from the conserved cysteine through the conserved F or W. D genes are given only for firm matches. The listing skips clone size in some rows; elsewhere it reads once, few, many or a size class.

v_call: TRBV30
j_call: TRBJ1-1
d_call: TRBD1
clone_size: NA
cdr3_nt: TGTGCCTGGAGGGAAACAGGGACAGGGATTCCAGCTTTCTTT
cdr3_aa: CAWRETGTGIPAFF

v_call: TRBV2
j_call: TRBJ2-2
d_call: NA
clone_size: NA
cdr3_nt: TGTGCCAGCAGTGAAGAGGGCGCCGGGGAGCTGTTTTTT
cdr3_aa: CASSEEGAGELFF

v_call: TRBV29-1
j_call: TRBJ2-1
d_call: TRBD2
clone_size: NA
cdr3_nt: TGCAGCGTTGAGGGCGGGAGTACCTACAATGAGCAGTTCTTC
cdr3_aa: CSVEGGSTYNEQFF

v_call: TRBV11-3
j_call: TRBJ2-5
d_call: TRBD2
clone_size: NA
cdr3_nt: TGTGCCAGCAGCTCAGGACTAGCGGGGGGTTGGTACTTC
cdr3_aa: CASSSGLAGGWYF

v_call: TRBV30
j_call: TRBJ2-1
d_call: TRBD2
clone_size: NA
cdr3_nt: TGTGCCTGGAGCTTAGCGGGAGGGCCCTATGAGCAGTTCTTC
cdr3_aa: CAWSLAGGPYEQFF

v_call: TRBV25-1
j_call: TRBJ1-1
d_call: NA
clone_size: NA
cdr3_nt: TGTGCCAGCAGTGAGCAGGGGCGGGCTGAAGCTTTCTTT
cdr3_aa: CASSEQGRAEAFF

v_call: TRBV6-5
j_call: TRBJ1-3
d_call: NA
clone_size: NA
cdr3_nt: TGTGCCAGCAGTTCCCGGCTCTCTGGAAACACCATATATTTT
cdr3_aa: CASSSRLSGNTIYF

v_call: TRBV2
j_call: TRBJ1-2
d_call: TRBD1
clone_size: NA
cdr3_nt: TGTGCCAGACAGGGGGCACGCTATGGCTACACCTTC
cdr3_aa: CARQGARYGYTF

v_call: TRBV6-5
j_call: TRBJ2-7
d_call: NA
clone_size: NA
cdr3_nt: TGTGCCAGCAGTTCTGGACAGCTTAGATCCTACGAGCAGTACTTC
cdr3_aa: CASSSGQLRSYEQYF

v_call: TRBV15
j_call: TRBJ1-2
d_call: NA
clone_size: NA
cdr3_nt: TGTGCCACCAGCAGTAAGTCCAACTATGGCTACACCTTC
cdr3_aa: CATSSKSNYGYTF

v_call: TRBV18
j_call: TRBJ2-4
d_call: NA
clone_size: NA
cdr3_nt: TGTGCCAGCTCACCAGGGCCGGGGGAGAACATTCAGTACTTC
cdr3_aa: CASSPGPGENIQYF

v_call: TRBV7-8
j_call: TRBJ2-1
d_call: NA
clone_size: NA
cdr3_nt: TGTGCCAGCAGCCCTCAACCGGGACAAAGATACAATGAGCAGTTCTTC
cdr3_aa: CASSPQPGQRYNEQFF

v_call: TRBV11-2
j_call: TRBJ2-2
d_call: NA
clone_size: NA
cdr3_nt: TGTGCCAGCAGCTTAGGCGTTATAGCGACCGGGGAGCTGTTTTTT
cdr3_aa: CASSLGVIATGELFF

v_call: TRBV6-5
j_call: TRBJ2-2
d_call: NA
clone_size: NA
cdr3_nt: TGTGCCAGCAGTTTGGGTTGGGTAAGGTCCGGGGAGCTGTTTTTT
cdr3_aa: CASSLGWVRSGELFF

v_call: TRBV11-2
j_call: TRBJ1-6
d_call: NA
clone_size: NA
cdr3_nt: TGTGCCAGCAGCTTACAACTGGATTCACCCCTCCACTTT
cdr3_aa: CASSLQLDSPLHF

v_call: TRBV6-1
j_call: TRBJ1-6
d_call: NA
clone_size: NA
cdr3_nt: TGTGCCAGCAGTGAAATGCGGTGGGGGTATAATTCACCCCTCCACTTT
cdr3_aa: CASSEMRWGYNSPLHF

v_call: TRBV6-6
j_call: TRBJ1-5
d_call: TRBD1
clone_size: NA
cdr3_nt: TGTGCCAGCACCTCCAGGGGACAGGGCAATCAGCCCCAGCATTTT
cdr3_aa: CASTSRGQGNQPQHF

v_call: TRBV4-3
j_call: TRBJ1-3
d_call: NA
clone_size: NA
cdr3_nt: TGCGCCAGCAGCCAGGGCCTCCGTAGCTCTGGAAACACCATATATTTT
cdr3_aa: CASSQGLRSSGNTIYF

v_call: TRBV7-3
j_call: TRBJ2-2
d_call: TRBD1
clone_size: NA
cdr3_nt: TGTGCCAGCAGCTCCAGGACAGGGGGCAACACCGGGGAGCTGTTTTTT
cdr3_aa: CASSSRTGGNTGELFF

v_call: TRBV10-3
j_call: TRBJ1-3
d_call: NA
clone_size: NA
cdr3_nt: TGTGCCATCAGTGAATCGGAGGGGGTACCTGGAAACACCATATATTTT
cdr3_aa: CAISESEGVPGNTIYF

v_call: TRBV28
j_call: TRBJ2-7
d_call: NA
clone_size: NA
cdr3_nt: TGTGCCAGTGTCCCAGGGGACTCCTACGAGCAGTACTTC
cdr3_aa: CASVPGDSYEQYF

v_call: TRBV30
j_call: TRBJ1-4
d_call: NA
clone_size: few
cdr3_nt: TGTGCCTGGAGTCTATGGGAAAAACTGTTTTTT
cdr3_aa: CAWSLWEKLFF

v_call: TRBV7-9
j_call: TRBJ1-2
d_call: NA
clone_size: NA
cdr3_nt: TGTGCCAGCAGCTTAGAGTCTGGCTATGGCTACACCTTC
cdr3_aa: CASSLESGYGYTF

v_call: TRBV5-1
j_call: TRBJ1-1
d_call: NA
clone_size: NA
cdr3_nt: TGCGCCAGCAGCTTAACGACAGACAAAGCTTTCTTT
cdr3_aa: CASSLTTDKAFF

v_call: TRBV6-5
j_call: TRBJ1-6
d_call: NA
clone_size: once
cdr3_nt: TGTGCCAGCAGTTTACAGTCTTATTCACCCCTCCACTTT
cdr3_aa: CASSLQSYSPLHF

v_call: TRBV29-1
j_call: TRBJ1-2
d_call: NA
clone_size: NA
cdr3_nt: TGCAGCGTAACCGAGGGTAGCCCCGACTTAAGGTATGGCTACACCTTC
cdr3_aa: CSVTEGSPDLRYGYTF

v_call: TRBV19
j_call: TRBJ1-1
d_call: NA
clone_size: NA
cdr3_nt: TGTGCCAGTAGTATCAAGGGGCCGAACACTGAAGCTTTCTTT
cdr3_aa: CASSIKGPNTEAFF

v_call: TRBV6-1
j_call: TRBJ2-7
d_call: NA
clone_size: NA
cdr3_nt: TGTGCCAGCAGTACCCTAACCTCTGAAATTGGGGAGCAGTACTTC
cdr3_aa: CASSTLTSEIGEQYF

v_call: TRBV18
j_call: TRBJ1-5
d_call: TRBD1
clone_size: NA
cdr3_nt: TGTGCCAGCTCACAGGACAGGGGGTCTGGGCCCCAGCATTTT
cdr3_aa: CASSQDRGSGPQHF

v_call: TRBV10-3
j_call: TRBJ2-5
d_call: NA
clone_size: once
cdr3_nt: TGTGCCATCAGTGACGGAAGGACTGGAGAGACCCAGTACTTC
cdr3_aa: CAISDGRTGETQYF